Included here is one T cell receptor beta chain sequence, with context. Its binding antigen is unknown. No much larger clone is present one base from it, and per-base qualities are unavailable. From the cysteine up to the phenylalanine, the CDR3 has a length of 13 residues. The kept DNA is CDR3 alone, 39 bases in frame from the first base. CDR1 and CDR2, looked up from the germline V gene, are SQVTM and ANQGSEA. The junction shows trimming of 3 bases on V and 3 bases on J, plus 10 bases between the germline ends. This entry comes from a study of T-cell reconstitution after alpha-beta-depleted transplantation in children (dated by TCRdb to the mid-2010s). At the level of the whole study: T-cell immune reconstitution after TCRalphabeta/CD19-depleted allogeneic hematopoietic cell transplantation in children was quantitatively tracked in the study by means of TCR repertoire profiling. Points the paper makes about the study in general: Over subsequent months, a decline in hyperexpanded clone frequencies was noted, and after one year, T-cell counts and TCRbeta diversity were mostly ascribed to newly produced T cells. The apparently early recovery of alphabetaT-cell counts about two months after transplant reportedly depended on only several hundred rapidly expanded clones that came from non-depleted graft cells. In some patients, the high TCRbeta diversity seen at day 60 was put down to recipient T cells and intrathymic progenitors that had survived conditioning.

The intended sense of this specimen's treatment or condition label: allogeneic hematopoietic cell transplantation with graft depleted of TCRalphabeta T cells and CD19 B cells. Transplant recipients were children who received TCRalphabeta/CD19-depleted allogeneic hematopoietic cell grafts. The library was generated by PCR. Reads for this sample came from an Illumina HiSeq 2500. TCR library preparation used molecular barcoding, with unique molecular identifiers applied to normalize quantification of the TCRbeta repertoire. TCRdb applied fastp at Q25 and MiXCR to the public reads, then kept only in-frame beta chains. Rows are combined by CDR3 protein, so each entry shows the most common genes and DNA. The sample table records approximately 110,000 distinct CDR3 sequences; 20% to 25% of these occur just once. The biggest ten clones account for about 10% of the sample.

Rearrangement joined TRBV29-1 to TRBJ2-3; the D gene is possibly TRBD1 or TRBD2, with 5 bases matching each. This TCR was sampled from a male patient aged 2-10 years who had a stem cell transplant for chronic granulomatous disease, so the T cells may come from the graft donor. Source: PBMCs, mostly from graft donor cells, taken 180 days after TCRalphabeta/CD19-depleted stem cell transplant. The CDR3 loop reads CSVDRGWTDTQYF. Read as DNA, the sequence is TGCAGCGTTGATCGGGGCTGGACAGATACGCAGTATTTT.